This TCR beta chain was identified in a study of response to subunit inactivated influenza vaccine. As concerns this clonotype: Its specificity is not known.

Study-level points and caveats: It was the authors' suggestion that each seasonal influenza vaccination recruits few new T cells.

In TCRdb, the RT-PCR reads were re-called with MiXCR into one record per CDR3 protein. The sample contains about 190,000 distinct CDR3 sequences, under 15% of which appear only once. The germline CDR1 and CDR2 sequences are SGHRS and YFSETQ. J was trimmed by 5 bases and V by 3 bases; bases with no gene match: 7. The CDR3 consists of 16 residues. The sample was CD8+ T cells sorted from PBMCs, taken 5 days after vaccination. The chain combines TRBV5-1 with TRBJ2-3; 12 bases are shared with TRBD1. The sequence was collected from a man in his fifties or sixties who received an inactivated influenza vaccine. The CDR3 DNA reads TGCGCCAGCAGCTCGGGGGACAGGGGGCTTGGAGATACGCAGTATTTT. It is translated as CASSSGDRGLGDTQYF.